This T cell receptor (beta chain) appears in the sequencing data of a study of blood T cell repertoires in COVID-19. The CDR3 extends over 17 amino acids. The V end lost 0 bases, the J end lost 11 bases, and 23 bases lay between the germline ends. Germline V gene lookup returns CDR1 MGHRA and CDR2 YSYEKL. Per the original methods: By means of reference gene primer amplification, nucleated cell counts were estimated. The assay was immunoSEQ multiplex PCR, and TCRdb's table has in-frame clones only and misses some. V and J calls and clone size are copied from that table; D and trimming were computed from the DNA. Counted here are about 180,000 clones, around 82% occurring once; the ten biggest clones make up 14%.

The TCR comes from a man in his late teens or twenties with active or convalescent COVID-19. The V gene is TRBV4-1, the J gene TRBJ1-5; weak D call: TRBD1 (6 bases). Sequencing was performed on peripheral blood. The CDR3 sequence: CASSQEERATGLQAQHF. CDR3 DNA sequence: TGCGCCAGCAGCCAAGAGGAGAGGGCCACAGGGCTCCAGGCCCAGCATTTT.